This T cell receptor (beta chain) was captured in a study of T-cell reconstitution after alpha-beta-depleted transplantation in children. The study, taken as a whole, reports: Surviving thymic progenitors and recipient T cells were the source of high TCRbeta diversity at day 60 in some patients. Among T cells one year after transplant, newly produced cells accounted for most counts and diversity. Reportedly, alpha-beta T cells present about two months post-transplant originated from several hundred expanded clones of graft origin.

This clonotype was counted a few times. Antigen: not known. The germline V gene encodes CDR1 LNHNV and CDR2 YYDKDF (reference sequence). This CDR3 has 14 residues. V lost 5 bases to trimming and J lost 1 base, with 11 bases between them. Library preparation (for TCRbeta) was performed with unique molecular identifiers. TCRdb reprocessed the PCR reads with MiXCR, giving one entry per CDR3 protein. The sample yields more than 100,000 distinct CDR3 sequences, 23% seen once. Source: PBMCs, mostly from graft donor cells, taken 180 days after TCRalphabeta/CD19-depleted stem cell transplant. The TCR was taken from a male patient between 2 and 10 years old who had a stem cell transplant for chronic granulomatous disease, so the T cells may come from the graft donor. This sequence joins TRBV15 and TRBJ2-5; D remains ambiguous. This CDR3 reads CATSAGPGQETQYF. In DNA, the CDR3 is TGTGCCACCAGCGCTGGGCCGGGCCAAGAGACCCAGTACTTC.